This entry features one TCR beta chain sequence. V lost 0 bases to trimming and J lost 7 bases, with 16 bases between them. Germline lookup yields CDR1 SGHVS and CDR2 FQNEAQ. The CDR3 contains 16 residues. The assay was immunoSEQ multiplex PCR, and TCRdb's table has in-frame clones only and misses some. The data contain 150,000 to 200,000 clones, around four fifths of them singletons. This entry comes from a study of blood T cell repertoires in COVID-19. The overall study: Acute and convalescent COVID-19 specimens originated in the United States, Italy and Spain.

Participants spanned ages roughly 18 to 95 years and resided in around 25 US areas. Participant-given clinical history determined each cohort assignment. This receptor was identified in a woman in her forties or fifties in a cohort exposed to, infected with or recovered from COVID-19 (not recorded which). The chain is built from TRBV7-8 and TRBJ2-1; D not certain. Sequencing was done on a sample of PBMCs or T cells enriched from blood (not recorded which). The DNA of the CDR3 is TGTGCCAGCAGCTTAGCGCGGTTTGTTAGTGGGAATGAGCAGTTCTTC. It translates to CASSLARFVSGNEQFF.